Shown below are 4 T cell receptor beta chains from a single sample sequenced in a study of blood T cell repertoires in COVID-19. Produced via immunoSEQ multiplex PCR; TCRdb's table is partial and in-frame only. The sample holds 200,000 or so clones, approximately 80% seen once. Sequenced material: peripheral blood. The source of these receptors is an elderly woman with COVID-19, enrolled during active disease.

CDR3 coding DNA: TGCGCCAGCAGTTATTCTAGCGGGAGGAGTGGGGAGCTGTTTTTT. Its protein is CASSYSSGRSGELFF. This sequence joins TRBV10-2 and TRBJ2-2; 11 bases map to TRBD2. The germline V gene encodes CDR1 WSHSY and CDR2 SAAADI. With 5 bases clipped from V and 8 bases from J, the junction kept 7 bases outside the gene matches. CDR3 size: 15 residues.

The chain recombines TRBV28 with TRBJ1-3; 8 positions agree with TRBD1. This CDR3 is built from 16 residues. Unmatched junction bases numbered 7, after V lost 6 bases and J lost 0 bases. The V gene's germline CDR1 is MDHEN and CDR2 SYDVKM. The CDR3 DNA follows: TGTGCCAGCAGGACGACAGGGGCTTACTCTGGAAACACCATATATTTT. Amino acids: CASRTTGAYSGNTIYF.

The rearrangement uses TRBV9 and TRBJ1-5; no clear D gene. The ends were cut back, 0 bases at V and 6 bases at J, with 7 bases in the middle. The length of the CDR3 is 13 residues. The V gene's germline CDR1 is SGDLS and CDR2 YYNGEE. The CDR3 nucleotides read TGTGCCAGCAGCGTAGGAGCGGGTCAGCCCCAGCATTTT. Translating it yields CASSVGAGQPQHF.

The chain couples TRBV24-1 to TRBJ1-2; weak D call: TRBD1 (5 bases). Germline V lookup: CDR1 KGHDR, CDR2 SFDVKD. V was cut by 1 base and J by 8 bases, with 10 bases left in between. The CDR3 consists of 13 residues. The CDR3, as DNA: TGTGCCACCAGTGATTTCGAGGGGAGGGGCTACACCTTC. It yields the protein CATSDFEGRGYTF.